The 10 T cell receptor beta chains in this list originate from one sample, sequenced in a study of OX40 agonist ivuxolimab in advanced cancers. This table comes from immunoSEQ multiplex PCR, and its TCRdb copy is limited to in-frame clones, with some not included. Of fewer than 30,000 clones listed, about 70% are singletons. This specimen was CD4+ or CD8+ T cells sorted from blood, taken in a trial of the OX40 agonist ivuxolimab. The receptors were sampled from an adult with an advanced solid tumor such as melanoma, head and neck, liver or kidney cancer.

Here the CDR3 reads CASSFGLAEPYEQYF. The CDR3 nucleotides are TGTGCCAGCAGCTTCGGACTAGCGGAACCCTACGAGCAGTACTTC. The chain uses TRBV7-2 and TRBJ2-7; 10 bases align to TRBD2. Germline-derived CDR1 and CDR2 are SGHTA and FQGNSA. The CDR3 totals 15 residues. After removal of 3 bases from V and 2 bases from J, the junction contained 4 bases not matched to a gene.

The chain links TRBV19 to TRBJ1-4; TRBD1 aligns across 7 bases. V was pared by 4 bases and J by 4 bases, with 9 bases of the junction left unmatched. The CDR3 extends over 16 amino acids. Looked up from germline, CDR1 is LNHDA and CDR2 is SQIVND (reference sequence). The CDR3 sequence is CASSTPGDRYNEKLFF. The CDR3, as DNA: TGTGCCAGTAGTACCCCAGGGGACAGATATAATGAAAAACTGTTTTTT. The full variable domain, with the rest looked up from reference TRBV19 and TRBJ1-4, is DGGITQSPKYLFRKEGQNVTLSCEQNLNHDAMYWYRQDPGQGLRLIYYSQIVNDFQKGDIAEGYSVSREKKESFPLTVTSAQKNPTAFYLCASSTPGDRYNEKLFFGSGTQLSVL.

The chain joins TRBV27 to TRBJ2-1; no definite D call. V lost 3 bases to trimming and J lost 3 bases, with 12 bases between them. Germline loops: CDR1 MNHEY, CDR2 SMNVEV (reference sequence). CDR3 size: 15 residues. In DNA form, the CDR3 reads TGTGCCAGCAGTTTTACGACGGTAGGCTACAATGAGCAGTTCTTC. Its translation is CASSFTTVGYNEQFF.

This clone ranks as medium-sized. In the same sample, other DNA sequences code for this CDR3. The chain is built from TRBV6-5 and TRBJ2-1; D may be TRBD1 or TRBD2 (5 bases each). The V gene lost 2 bases and the J gene lost 6 bases, with 14 bases spanning the gap. CDR1 is MNHEY, CDR2 SVGAGI, per germline. This CDR3 region has 15 residues. The CDR3 here is CASSYEGPGPNEQFF. CDR3 coding DNA: TGTGCCAGCAGTTACGAGGGGCCGGGCCCCAATGAGCAGTTCTTC.

This chain joins TRBV9 and TRBJ2-1; D is perhaps TRBD1 (6 bases). Trimming left V 1 base short and J 7 bases short, with 21 bases between. The CDR3 spans 17 residues. From germline, CDR1 is SGDLS and CDR2 YYNGEE. The CDR3 DNA reads as TGTGCCAGCAGCGTACGGGGTGACAGGCCCACCCGTAATGAGCAGTTCTTC. Its translation: CASSVRGDRPTRNEQFF.

The rearrangement joins TRBV9 to TRBJ1-3; D is ambiguous. Germline V gene sequence: CDR1 SGDLS, CDR2 YYNGEE. Trimming removed 2 bases from V and 1 base from J, with 7 bases in between. This CDR3 region has 14 residues. CDR3 amino acids: CASSVGRSGNTIYF. DNA of the CDR3: TGTGCCAGCAGCGTCGGACGGTCTGGAAACACCATATATTTT.

For this clone: Its ends do not fully match the called genes, so a read error is possible. This chain links TRBV6-5 with TRBJ1-4; D unclear. CDR1 is MNHEY and CDR2 is SVGAGI in the germline V gene. The CDR3 is 14 residues long. CDR3 region: CAISEGPPNEKLFF. Written as DNA, the CDR3 is TGTGCCATCAGTGAGGGTCCCCCGAATGAAAAACTGTTTTTT.

As concerns this clone: Distinct nucleotide sequences in the sample also encode this CDR3. The gene calls are TRBV5-1 and TRBJ2-7; D may correspond to TRBD1 or TRBD2 (6 bases each). The V and J ends lost 0 bases and 2 bases respectively, with 12 bases between them. Per germline, CDR1 SGHRS and CDR2 YFSETQ. The CDR3 covers 15 residues. This CDR3 reads CASSLGGGPTYEQYF. The CDR3 nucleotides are TGCGCCAGCAGCTTGGGAGGGGGGCCTACCTACGAGCAGTACTTC.

The chain joins TRBV19 to TRBJ1-4, with TRBD1 matching over 7 bases. Germline trimming cut 4 bases from V and 3 bases from J; bases unmatched to any gene: 17. This CDR3 region has 19 residues. Germline CDR1 reads LNHDA; CDR2 reads SQIVND (reference sequence). The CDR3, as DNA: TGTGCCAGTAGTACGACTGGGACAGAGGTATCCGCCGCTAATGAAAAACTGTTTTTT. It is translated as CASSTTGTEVSAANEKLFF.

The rearrangement links TRBV6-5 to TRBJ2-2; 8 bases match TRBD1. Germline loops: CDR1 MNHEY, CDR2 SVGAGI. CDR3 size: 15 residues. V was pared by 4 bases and J by 1 base, with 2 bases of the junction left unmatched. DNA of the CDR3: TGTGCCAGCAGTTTGGGGACAGGGAACACCGGGGAGCTGTTTTTT. It specifies CASSLGTGNTGELFF.